Below are 5 T cell receptor beta chains sequenced from a single sample in a study of blood T cell repertoires in COVID-19. TCRdb keeps only in-frame clones here, not all; method: immunoSEQ multiplex PCR. The sample consists of approximately 290,000 clones, roughly 86% of them appearing once. Sequenced: peripheral blood. These receptor sequences come from a woman aged 25 to 39 with COVID-19, enrolled during active disease.

CDR3 nucleotides: TGTGCCAGCAGCCAACCTGGGACTGCGGCTAACTATGGCTACACCTTC. Encoded protein: CASSQPGTAANYGYTF. V is TRBV4-2 and J is TRBJ1-2, with D perhaps matching TRBD1 (5 bases). The CDR3 has 16 amino acids. The V end was cut by 2 bases, the J end by 0 bases, with 13 bases between. The germline V gene has CDR1 LGHNA and CDR2 YNFKEQ.

The rearrangement uses TRBV15 and TRBJ2-1; TRBD1 is a possible D gene (6 bases). The CDR3 spans 13 residues. Germline CDR1 reads LNHNV; CDR2 reads YYDKDF (reference sequence). With 3 bases removed from V and 10 bases from J, the gap between germline ends came to 13 bases. The CDR3 coding sequence is TGTGCCACCAGCAGCCAGGGGTCAGGAGAGCAGTTCTTC. Translating gives CATSSQGSGEQFF.

The chain couples TRBV19 to TRBJ2-7; D possibly corresponds to TRBD1 (5 bases). V lost 3 bases and J 0 bases, leaving 9 bases between the germline ends. The CDR3 consists of 14 residues. Germline V CDR1 and CDR2: LNHDA, SQIVND (reference sequence). CDR3 sequence: CASSISGISYEQYF. The DNA of the CDR3 is TGTGCCAGTAGTATTTCAGGGATCTCCTACGAGCAGTACTTC.

A few counts support this clone. The chain employs TRBV4-2 and TRBJ2-7; tentatively, D is TRBD1 (6 bases). Germline assignment: CDR1 LGHNA and CDR2 YNFKEQ. There are 15 residues in the CDR3. Trimming left V 4 bases short and J 4 bases short, with 17 bases between. CDR3 residues: CASSPAGQTEYEQYF. In DNA, the CDR3 is TGTGCCAGCAGCCCGGCCGGACAGACGGAGTACGAGCAGTACTTC.

The chain links TRBV7-9 to TRBJ2-5; D gene ambiguous. Germline CDR1 reads SEHNR; CDR2 reads FQNEAQ (reference sequence). Trimming removed 0 bases from V and 1 base from J, with 6 bases in between. This CDR3 spans 14 amino acids. In DNA form, the CDR3 reads TGTGCCAGCAGCTTAGCGCAGGCCCAAGAGACCCAGTACTTC. The encoded protein is CASSLAQAQETQYF.